The clone carrying this TCR beta chain was recorded once. No antigen is known for it. This PCR relied on a set of 60 Vbeta primers and 13 Jbeta primers. Clones were sequenced by immunoSEQ multiplex PCR, and TCRdb holds only the in-frame ones, with some missing. The table has 150,000 to 200,000 clones, 65% to 85% seen once. This entry is derived from a study of cytomegalovirus exposure and HLA in healthy donors. As for the study in general: Roughly 180 million T cells yielded 120 million or so unique TCR beta sequences, as an earlier analysis found.

General study points: Among the sequence variants, a highly shared cluster was likely an artifact of sequencing. A further, later analysis showed that HLA-associated TCR beta chains (compared with equally common others) were more clonally expanded.

The receptor was derived from a man aged 18 to 30 in good health and CMV-seronegative. The sample taken for sequencing was PBMCs.

For the CDR3, the DNA is TGTGCCAGCAGCGGGACAGGGGTGGATACGCAGTATTTT. Translating gives CASSGTGVDTQYF. The chain carries TRBV9 and TRBJ2-3; 9 bases match TRBD1. The CDR3 totals 13 residues. Per the germline V gene, CDR1 is SGDLS and CDR2 is YYNGEE. The junction had 2 bases not matched to a gene; V was cut back by 3 bases and J by 6 bases.